Listed below are T cell receptor beta chains from one sample, sequenced in a study of blood T cell repertoires in COVID-19. Method: immunoSEQ multiplex PCR; TCRdb's copy keeps in-frame clones and lacks some. The sample carries about 200,000 clones, approximately 82% recorded once. The sequencing input was peripheral blood. The receptors shown here come from a human donor in a cohort sampled during active COVID-19. Each CDR3 is given with its conserved first and last residue. Fields, in order: V gene, D gene, J gene, clone size, CDR3 DNA, CDR3 protein. The D gene is left open where the match is weak. Rows give clone size only sometimes, using once, few, many, or a class for an expanded clone.

>TRBV18|NA|TRBJ2-7|NA
TGTGCCAGCTCAGGACGGGAGAGGGGTTACGAGCAGTACTTC
CASSGRERGYEQYF
>TRBV19|TRBD1|TRBJ1-6|NA
TGTGCCAGTAGTGATGGACAGGGGGCTTCACCCCTCCACTTT
CASSDGQGASPLHF
>TRBV7-2|TRBD2|TRBJ2-7|NA
TGTGCCAGCAGCTTAGGCGGGTTAGCGGGACACGAGCAGTACTTC
CASSLGGLAGHEQYF
>TRBV7-9|NA|TRBJ1-5|NA
TGTGCCAGCAGCTTAGGTGAGTCGAATCAGCCCCAGCATTTT
CASSLGESNQPQHF
>TRBV7-8|TRBD2|TRBJ2-7|NA
TGTGCCAGCAGCTTATCCCTCCTCGCGGGAGTGCCCTACGAGCAGTACTTC
CASSLSLLAGVPYEQYF
>TRBV28|TRBD1|TRBJ2-3|NA
TGTGCCAGCAGTTTGGGGGCAGGGGGCAGCCCTACAGATACGCAGTATTTT
CASSLGAGGSPTDTQYF
>TRBV28|TRBD1|TRBJ2-7|NA
TGTGCCAGCAGTTTATTTAGTCACAGGGGATACGAGCAGTACTTC
CASSLFSHRGYEQYF
>TRBV2|TRBD1|TRBJ2-5|NA
TGTGCCAGCAGTGAGGGACAGGGCCGAGAGACCCAGTACTTC
CASSEGQGRETQYF
>TRBV6-5|NA|TRBJ1-2|once
TGTGCCAGCAGTTACGACAGGAACTATGGCTACACCTTC
CASSYDRNYGYTF
>TRBV18|TRBD2|TRBJ2-1|NA
TGTGCCAGCTCACCGTCTCTAGCGGGAGGTTATGAGCAGTTCTTC
CASSPSLAGGYEQFF
>TRBV6-5|TRBD2|TRBJ2-5|NA
TGTGCCAGCAGCAGCGTAGCGGGATCCAAACAGACCCAGTACTTC
CASSSVAGSKQTQYF
>TRBV7-9|NA|TRBJ2-2|NA
TGTGCCAGCAGCTTACCTGCCGGGGAGCTGTTTTTT
CASSLPAGELFF
>TRBV6-6|TRBD1|TRBJ2-7|once
TGTGCCAGCAGTTACCGAATACCGGGACAGGGATACGAGCAGTACTTC
CASSYRIPGQGYEQYF
>TRBV5-4|TRBD2|TRBJ2-1|NA
TGTGCCAGCAGCTTGGGCGGGAGGGCCCTGGGTTATGAGCAGTTCTTC
CASSLGGRALGYEQFF
>TRBV10-2|TRBD1|TRBJ1-2|NA
TGCGCCAGCAGGGGAAGCAGGGGGCAAGCTAACTATGGCTACACCTTC
CASRGSRGQANYGYTF
>TRBV5-1|TRBD2|TRBJ2-3|NA
TGCGCCAGCAGCTTGGCAGCGGGAGAATCAGATACGCAGTATTTT
CASSLAAGESDTQYF
>TRBV28|NA|TRBJ1-4|NA
TGTGCCAGCAGTTTAGGGGGGGGCATAGTTGAAAAACTGTTTTTT
CASSLGGGIVEKLFF
>TRBV6-4|NA|TRBJ2-5|NA
TGTGCCAGCAGTGACGGTAGGACAGAATCGAAGACCCAGTACTTC
CASSDGRTESKTQYF
>TRBV3-1/TRBV3-2|TRBD2|TRBJ2-3|once
TGTGCCAGCAGCTGGACTAGCGGCACAGATACGCAGTATTTT
CASSWTSGTDTQYF
>TRBV28|TRBD1|TRBJ1-4|few
TGTGCCAGCAGTTTATTCGGACAGGGGCAGGGTGAAAAACTGTTTTTT
CASSLFGQGQGEKLFF
>TRBV24-1|TRBD1|TRBJ2-7|NA
TGTGCCACCAGTGATTCACGGACAGGAAGCTACGAGCAGTACTTC
CATSDSRTGSYEQYF
>TRBV5-5|NA|TRBJ2-6|NA
TGTGCCAGCAGCCCGCGGGGTACAGTTCTCTCTGGGGCCAACGTCCTGACTTTC
CASSPRGTVLSGANVLTF
>TRBV4-1|NA|TRBJ1-6|NA
TGCGCCAGCAGCCAGGGAGGGACGGATAATTCACCCCTCCACTTT
CASSQGGTDNSPLHF
>TRBV19|TRBD1|TRBJ1-1|NA
TGTGCCAGTAGTTACCGTAAACAGGGGGCCCCTATGAACACTGAAGCTTTCTTT
CASSYRKQGAPMNTEAFF
>TRBV6-5|TRBD1|TRBJ2-1|NA
TGTGCCAGCAGTTACCAGGGGGCTCTTTTGGATGAGCAGTTCTTC
CASSYQGALLDEQFF
>TRBV18|NA|TRBJ2-3|few
TGTGCCAGCTCACCACGGGGAGATGGCACAGATACGCAGTATTTT
CASSPRGDGTDTQYF
>TRBV5-6|TRBD2|TRBJ2-4|once
TGTGCCAGCAGCCGTAATGGCGGGAGTGGGAAAAACATTCAGTACTTC
CASSRNGGSGKNIQYF
>TRBV19|TRBD2|TRBJ2-1|NA
TGTGCCAGTAGTTCCCAAGCGGGACCCTCCTACAATGAGCAGTTCTTC
CASSSQAGPSYNEQFF
>TRBV9|NA|TRBJ2-5|once
TGTGCCAGCAGCGTAGCCCCCGGGACTGCTGTGGAGACCCAGTACTTC
CASSVAPGTAVETQYF
>TRBV5-6|TRBD2|TRBJ2-7|NA
TGTGCCAGCAGTCCTACCCGGGGGGAACGACGCTACGAGCAGTACTTC
CASSPTRGERRYEQYF
>TRBV19|TRBD2|TRBJ2-5|NA
TGTGCCAGTAGGGATTTAGCGGGAGGTTTGGAGACCCAGTACTTC
CASRDLAGGLETQYF
>TRBV6-5|TRBD2|TRBJ2-3|NA
TGTGCCAGCAGCGCACGGGCCAGCGGGAGTTATACGCAGTATTTT
CASSARASGSYTQYF
>TRBV28|TRBD1|TRBJ2-7|NA
TGTGCCAGCAGTTTCCTGGGACAGGGGGTTACCTACGAGCAGTACTTC
CASSFLGQGVTYEQYF
>TRBV27|NA|TRBJ1-1|few
TGTGCCAGCAGGTCCCAGGGGACTGAAGCTTTCTTT
CASRSQGTEAFF
>TRBV6-5|TRBD1|TRBJ2-2|NA
TGTGCCAGCAGGCCGGGACAGGGGAGGCGGGAGCTGTTTTTT
CASRPGQGRRELFF
>TRBV19|TRBD2|TRBJ2-3|NA
TGTGCCAGTACCCCGCGGGGGGGCGCAGATACGCAGTATTTT
CASTPRGGADTQYF
>TRBV29-1|TRBD1|TRBJ2-5|few
TGCAGCGTTGAAGATCCATGGCAGGGGGTAACAGAGACCCAGTACTTC
CSVEDPWQGVTETQYF
>TRBV5-1|TRBD2|TRBJ2-5|NA
TGCGCCAGCAGCTTGCAGGGAGCGGGAGGTTTGGAGACCCAGTACTTC
CASSLQGAGGLETQYF
>TRBV6-1|TRBD1|TRBJ1-1|NA
TGTGCCAGCAGTGAAAGGGACAGGGGAGTACGGGCAAGCTCGAACACTGAAGCTTTCTTT
CASSERDRGVRASSNTEAFF
>TRBV19|TRBD2|TRBJ2-2|once
TGTGCCACCAAAACCCTAGCGGGACACACCGGGGAGCTGTTTTTT
CATKTLAGHTGELFF
>TRBV29-1|TRBD1|TRBJ1-2|NA
TGCAGCGTTGAAGATCCGAGGACAGGGGGTGGCTACACCTTC
CSVEDPRTGGGYTF
>TRBV28|TRBD2|TRBJ2-3|NA
TGTGCCAGCAGTTCCCACTCTAGCGGGAGGGGAGATACGCAGTATTTT
CASSSHSSGRGDTQYF
>TRBV3-1/TRBV3-2|NA|TRBJ2-4|NA
TGTGCCAGCAGCCAAGAGCCCTGGGGGAGGAACATTCAGTACTTC
CASSQEPWGRNIQYF
>TRBV7-2|NA|TRBJ2-7|NA
TGTGCCAGCAGGCTAAGCGGGCATAACTCCTACGAGCAGTACTTC
CASRLSGHNSYEQYF
>TRBV3-1/TRBV3-2|TRBD1|TRBJ2-7|NA
TGTGCCAGCAGCCGAGGGACAGGGGCCCCCTACGAGCAGTACTTC
CASSRGTGAPYEQYF
>TRBV5-6|TRBD1|TRBJ1-2|NA
TGTGCCAGCAGCTTGGCCGGGACAGGGATCATCTACACCTTC
CASSLAGTGIIYTF
>TRBV6-2/TRBV6-3|NA|TRBJ2-5|few
TGTGCCAGCAGTTACGGGGCAGTCGGGACCCAGTACTTC
CASSYGAVGTQYF
>TRBV23-1|NA|TRBJ1-1|few
TGCGCCAGCAGACCCCCAAGGTCAGGCGTCTCTGAAGCTTTCTTT
CASRPPRSGVSEAFF
>TRBV6-4|NA|TRBJ1-1|NA
TGTGCCAGCAGTCTTGACAGGAACACTGAAGCTTTCTTT
CASSLDRNTEAFF
>TRBV7-9|TRBD1|TRBJ2-7|NA
TGTGCCAGCAGCTCGGACAGGGGCAGCGAGCAGTACTTC
CASSSDRGSEQYF
>TRBV3-1/TRBV3-2|NA|TRBJ1-2|few
TGTGCCAGCAGCCCCCGGCGGCAGTTCCATGGCTACACCTTC
CASSPRRQFHGYTF
>TRBV4-2|TRBD1|TRBJ2-7|few
TGTGCCAGCAGCCACTCGACAGGGGCCTACGAGCAGTACTTC
CASSHSTGAYEQYF
>TRBV7-9|NA|TRBJ2-1|once
TGTGCCAGCAGCGACAGCTTCAATGAGCAGTTCTTC
CASSDSFNEQFF
>TRBV19|NA|TRBJ2-5|once
TGTGCCACTAGCAGGAAAATTAAGGGGGAGACCCAGTACTTC
CATSRKIKGETQYF
>TRBV5-1|TRBD2|TRBJ2-1|NA
TGCGCCAGCAGCTGGAGTGGGACTAGCGGGAGTCGGTACAATGAGCAGTTCTTC
CASSWSGTSGSRYNEQFF
>TRBV11-2|NA|TRBJ1-1|once
TGTGCCAGCAGCTTTCACTCAGGGGTCAAGACTGAAGCTTTCTTT
CASSFHSGVKTEAFF
>TRBV20-1|TRBD2|TRBJ2-1|NA
TGCAGTGCTAGTCCGGGACTAGGGCTCTCCAATGAGCAGTTCTTC
CSASPGLGLSNEQFF
>TRBV4-1|TRBD1|TRBJ2-7|NA
TGCGCCAGCAGCCAAACGAGAGGGACAGGGGGCTACGAGCAGTACTTC
CASSQTRGTGGYEQYF
>TRBV24-1|NA|TRBJ2-1|NA
TGTGCCACCAGTGGCCCTCTAGCGTCAAGCTCCTACAATGAGCAGTTCTTC
CATSGPLASSSYNEQFF